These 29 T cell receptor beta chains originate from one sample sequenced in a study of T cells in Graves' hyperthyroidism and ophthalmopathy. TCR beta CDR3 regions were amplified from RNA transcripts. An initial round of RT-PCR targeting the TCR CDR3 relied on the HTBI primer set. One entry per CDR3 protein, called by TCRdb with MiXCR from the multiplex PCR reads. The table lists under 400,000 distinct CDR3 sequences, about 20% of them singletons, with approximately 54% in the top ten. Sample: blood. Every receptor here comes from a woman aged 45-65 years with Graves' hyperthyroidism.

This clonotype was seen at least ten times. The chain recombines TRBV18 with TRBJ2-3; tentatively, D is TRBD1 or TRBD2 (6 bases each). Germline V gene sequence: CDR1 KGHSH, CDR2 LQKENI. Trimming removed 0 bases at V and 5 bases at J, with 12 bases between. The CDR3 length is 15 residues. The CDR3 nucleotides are TGTGCCAGCTCACCACCGAGGGGGGAGGAAGATACGCAGTATTTT. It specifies CASSPPRGEEDTQYF.

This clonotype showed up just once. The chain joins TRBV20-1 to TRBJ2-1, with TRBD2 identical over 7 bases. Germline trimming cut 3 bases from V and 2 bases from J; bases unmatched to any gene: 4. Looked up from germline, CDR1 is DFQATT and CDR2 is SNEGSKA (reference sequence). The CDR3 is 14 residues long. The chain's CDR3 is CSARGGSPYNEQFF. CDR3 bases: TGCAGTGCTAGGGGCGGGAGCCCCTACAATGAGCAGTTCTTC.

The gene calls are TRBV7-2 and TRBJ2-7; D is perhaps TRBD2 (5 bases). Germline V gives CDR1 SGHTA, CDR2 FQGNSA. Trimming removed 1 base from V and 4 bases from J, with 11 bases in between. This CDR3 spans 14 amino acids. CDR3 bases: TGTGCCAGCAGCTTAGAGTCCCTAGCATACGAGCAGTACTTC. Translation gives CASSLESLAYEQYF.

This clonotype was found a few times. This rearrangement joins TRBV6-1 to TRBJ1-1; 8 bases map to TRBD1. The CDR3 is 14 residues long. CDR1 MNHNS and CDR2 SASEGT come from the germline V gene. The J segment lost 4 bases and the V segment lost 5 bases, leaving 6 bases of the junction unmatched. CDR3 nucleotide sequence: TGTGCCAGCAGTCAAACAGGGGGGAGCACTGAAGCTTTCTTT. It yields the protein CASSQTGGSTEAFF.

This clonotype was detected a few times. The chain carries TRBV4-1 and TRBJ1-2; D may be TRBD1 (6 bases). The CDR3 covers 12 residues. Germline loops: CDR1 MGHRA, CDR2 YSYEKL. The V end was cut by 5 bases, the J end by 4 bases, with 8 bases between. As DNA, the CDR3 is TGCGCCAGCAGCGGGGGCTCCTATGGCTACACCTTC. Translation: CASSGGSYGYTF.

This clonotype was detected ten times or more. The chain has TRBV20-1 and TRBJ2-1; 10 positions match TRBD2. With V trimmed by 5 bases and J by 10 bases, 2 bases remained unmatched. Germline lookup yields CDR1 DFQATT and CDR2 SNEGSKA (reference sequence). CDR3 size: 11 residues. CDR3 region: CSAGSGREQFF. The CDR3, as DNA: TGCAGTGCTGGTAGCGGGAGGGAGCAGTTCTTC.

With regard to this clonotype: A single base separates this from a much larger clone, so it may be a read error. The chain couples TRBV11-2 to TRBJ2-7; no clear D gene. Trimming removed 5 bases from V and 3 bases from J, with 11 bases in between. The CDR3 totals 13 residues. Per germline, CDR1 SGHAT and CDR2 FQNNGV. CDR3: CASSNGHDYEQYV. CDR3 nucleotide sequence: TGTGCCAGCAGCAACGGCCACGACTACGAGCAGTACGTC.

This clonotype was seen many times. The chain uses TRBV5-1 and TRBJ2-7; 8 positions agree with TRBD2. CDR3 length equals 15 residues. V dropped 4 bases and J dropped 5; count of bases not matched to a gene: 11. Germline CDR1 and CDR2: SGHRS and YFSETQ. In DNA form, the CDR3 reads TGCGCCAGCAGCGGCGTCGGTAGCGGGATCAACGAGCAGTACTTC. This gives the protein CASSGVGSGINEQYF.

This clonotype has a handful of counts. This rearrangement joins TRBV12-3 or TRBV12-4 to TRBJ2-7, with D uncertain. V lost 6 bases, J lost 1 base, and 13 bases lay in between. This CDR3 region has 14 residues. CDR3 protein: CASSIGQSSYEQYF. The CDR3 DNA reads TGTGCCAGCAGCATAGGCCAATCTTCCTACGAGCAGTACTTC.

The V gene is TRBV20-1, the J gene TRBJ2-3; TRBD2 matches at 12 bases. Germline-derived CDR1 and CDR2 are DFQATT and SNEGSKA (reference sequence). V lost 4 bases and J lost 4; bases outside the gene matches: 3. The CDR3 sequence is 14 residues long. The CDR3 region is CSAKTSGGPDTQYF. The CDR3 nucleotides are TGCAGTGCTAAGACTAGCGGGGGACCAGATACGCAGTATTTT.

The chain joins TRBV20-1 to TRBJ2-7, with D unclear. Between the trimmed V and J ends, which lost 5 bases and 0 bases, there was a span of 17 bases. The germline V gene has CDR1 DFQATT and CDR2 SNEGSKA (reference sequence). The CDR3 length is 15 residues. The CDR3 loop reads CSALAMGKSSYEQYF. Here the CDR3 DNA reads TGCAGTGCTTTGGCGATGGGTAAAAGCTCCTACGAGCAGTACTTC.

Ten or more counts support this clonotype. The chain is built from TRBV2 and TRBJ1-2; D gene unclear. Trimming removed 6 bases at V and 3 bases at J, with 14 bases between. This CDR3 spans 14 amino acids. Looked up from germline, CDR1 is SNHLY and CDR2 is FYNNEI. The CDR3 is CASRDSEGDYGYTF. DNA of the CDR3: TGTGCCAGCAGGGATTCCGAGGGTGACTATGGCTACACCTTC.

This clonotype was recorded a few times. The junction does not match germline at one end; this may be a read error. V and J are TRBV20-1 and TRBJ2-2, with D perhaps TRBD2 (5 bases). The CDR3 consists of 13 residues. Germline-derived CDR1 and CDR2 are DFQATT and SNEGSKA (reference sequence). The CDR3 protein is CSAPGVNTGELLF. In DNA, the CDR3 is TGCAGTGCTCCCGGTGTGAACACCGGGGAGCTGCTTTTT.

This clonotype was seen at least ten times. The chain's CDR3 is CSARDEAGTISYNEQFF. In DNA form, the CDR3 reads TGCAGTGCTAGAGACGAAGCCGGGACTATCTCGTACAATGAGCAGTTCTTC. The V and J genes are TRBV20-1 and TRBJ2-1; 7 bases line up with TRBD2. Germline-derived CDR1 and CDR2 are DFQATT and SNEGSKA (reference sequence). Unmatched junction bases numbered 12, after V lost 0 bases and J lost 4 bases. CDR3 length: 17 residues.

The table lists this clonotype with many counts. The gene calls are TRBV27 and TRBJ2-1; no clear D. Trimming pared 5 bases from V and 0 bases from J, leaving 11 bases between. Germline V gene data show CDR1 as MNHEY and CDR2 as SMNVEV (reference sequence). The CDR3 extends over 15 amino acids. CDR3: CASSHQQYSYNEQFF. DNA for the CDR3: TGTGCCAGCAGTCATCAACAGTACTCCTACAATGAGCAGTTCTTC.

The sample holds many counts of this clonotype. This chain's CDR3 is CATSDGGSQETQYF. In DNA, the CDR3 is TGTGCCACCAGTGATGGTGGCAGCCAAGAGACCCAGTACTTC. The chain links TRBV24-1 to TRBJ2-5, with D uncertain. Germline loops: CDR1 KGHDR, CDR2 SFDVKD. V was shortened by 3 bases and J by 1 base, with 8 bases between the two germline ends. CDR3 length: 14 residues.

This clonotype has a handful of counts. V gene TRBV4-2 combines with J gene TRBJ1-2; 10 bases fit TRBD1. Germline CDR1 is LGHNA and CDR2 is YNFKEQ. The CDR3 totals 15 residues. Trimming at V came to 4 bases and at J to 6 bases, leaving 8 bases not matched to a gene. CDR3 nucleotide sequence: TGTGCCAGCAGCCCTTACGGGACAGGGGTGGATGGCTACACCTTC. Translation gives CASSPYGTGVDGYTF.

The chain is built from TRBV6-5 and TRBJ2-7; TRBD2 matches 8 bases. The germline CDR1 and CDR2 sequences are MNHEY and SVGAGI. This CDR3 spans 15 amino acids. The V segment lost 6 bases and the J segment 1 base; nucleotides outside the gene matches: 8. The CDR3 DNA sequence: TGTGCCAGCAGCGCCTCGGGAGGGCCATCCTACGAGCAGTACGTC. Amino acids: CASSASGGPSYEQYV.

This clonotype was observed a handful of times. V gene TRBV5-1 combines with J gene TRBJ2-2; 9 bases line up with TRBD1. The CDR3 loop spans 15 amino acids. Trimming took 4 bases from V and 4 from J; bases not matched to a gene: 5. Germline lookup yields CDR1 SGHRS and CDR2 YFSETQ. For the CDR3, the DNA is TGCGCCAGCAGCGTAACAGGGGGCGGCACCGGGGAGCTGTTTTTT. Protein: CASSVTGGGTGELFF.

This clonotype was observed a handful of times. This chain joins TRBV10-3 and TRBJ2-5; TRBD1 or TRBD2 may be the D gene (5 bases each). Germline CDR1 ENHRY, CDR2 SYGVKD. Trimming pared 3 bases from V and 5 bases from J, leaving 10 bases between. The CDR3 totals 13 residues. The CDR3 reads CAISDRGRETQYF. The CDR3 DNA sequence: TGTGCCATCAGTGATCGGGGCCGGGAGACCCAGTACTTC.

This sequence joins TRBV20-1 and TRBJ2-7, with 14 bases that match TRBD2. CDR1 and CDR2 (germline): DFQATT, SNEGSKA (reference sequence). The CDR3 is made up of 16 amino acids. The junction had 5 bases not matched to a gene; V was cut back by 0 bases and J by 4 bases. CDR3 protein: CSARDPGTSGSYEQYF. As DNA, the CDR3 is TGCAGTGCTAGAGACCCGGGGACTAGCGGGAGTTACGAGCAGTACTTC.

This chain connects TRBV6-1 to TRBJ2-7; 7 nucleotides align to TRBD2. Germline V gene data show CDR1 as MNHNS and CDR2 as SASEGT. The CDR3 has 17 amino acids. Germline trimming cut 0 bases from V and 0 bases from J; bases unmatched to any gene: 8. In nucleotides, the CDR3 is TGTGCCAGCAGTGAAGCAGGCCTAGCGGCGTCCTCCTACGAGCAGTACTTC. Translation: CASSEAGLAASSYEQYF.

The DNA of the CDR3 is TGTGCCAGCAGGACCCGAGAAGCCGGGGAGCTGTTTTTT. It yields the protein CASRTREAGELFF. V is TRBV2 and J is TRBJ2-2, with D unclear. The CDR3 length is 13 residues. Germline CDR1 is SNHLY and CDR2 is FYNNEI. Trimming stripped 6 bases from V and 6 bases from J, with 11 bases between. The complete variable domain, with remaining parts taken from reference TRBV2 and TRBJ2-2, reads EPEVTQTPSHQVTQMGQEVILRCVPISNHLYFYWYRQILGQKVEFLVSFYNNEISEKSEIFDDQFSVERPDGSNFTLKIRSTKLEDSAMYFCASRTREAGELFFGEGSRLTVL.

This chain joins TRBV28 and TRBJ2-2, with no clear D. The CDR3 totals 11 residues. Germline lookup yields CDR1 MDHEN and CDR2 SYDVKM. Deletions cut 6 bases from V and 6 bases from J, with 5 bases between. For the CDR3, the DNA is TGTGCCAGCAGAATTTCCGGGGAGCTGTTTTTT. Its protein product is CASRISGELFF.

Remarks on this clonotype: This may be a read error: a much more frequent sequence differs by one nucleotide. CDR3 DNA: TGTACCAGCAGCCAAAGGGGTTCCTACGAGCAGTACTTC. Encoded protein: CTSSQRGSYEQYF. The chain couples TRBV3-1 to TRBJ2-7, with a possible D match to TRBD1 (5 bases). In germline, CDR1 is LGHDT, CDR2 YNNKEL (reference sequence). The CDR3 is made up of 13 amino acids.

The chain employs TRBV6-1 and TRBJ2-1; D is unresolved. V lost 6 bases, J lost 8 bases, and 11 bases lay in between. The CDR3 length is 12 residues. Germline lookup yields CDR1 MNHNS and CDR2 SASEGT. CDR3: CASRSVGDEQFF. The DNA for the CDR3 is TGTGCCAGCAGGTCCGTGGGCGATGAGCAGTTCTTC.

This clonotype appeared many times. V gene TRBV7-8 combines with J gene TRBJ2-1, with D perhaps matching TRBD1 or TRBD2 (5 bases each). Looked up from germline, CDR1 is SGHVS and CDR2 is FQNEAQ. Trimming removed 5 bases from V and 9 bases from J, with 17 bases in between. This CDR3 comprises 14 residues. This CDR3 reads CASSPLRGYGEQFF. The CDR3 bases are TGTGCCAGCAGCCCTCTGAGGGGCTATGGTGAGCAGTTCTTC.

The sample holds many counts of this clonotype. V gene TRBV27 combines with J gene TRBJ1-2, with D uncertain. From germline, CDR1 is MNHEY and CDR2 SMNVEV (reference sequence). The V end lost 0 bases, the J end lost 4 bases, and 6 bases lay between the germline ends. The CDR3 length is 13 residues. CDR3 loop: CASSLSSSYGYTF. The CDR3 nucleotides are TGTGCCAGCAGTTTATCGTCCTCCTATGGCTACACCTTC.

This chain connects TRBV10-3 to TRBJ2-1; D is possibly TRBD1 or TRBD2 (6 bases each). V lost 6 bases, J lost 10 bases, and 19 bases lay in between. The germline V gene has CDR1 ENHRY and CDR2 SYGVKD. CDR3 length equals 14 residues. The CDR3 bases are TGTGCCATCAGCCCGGTCGGGGGCTCCTACGAGCAGTTCTTC. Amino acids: CAISPVGGSYEQFF.